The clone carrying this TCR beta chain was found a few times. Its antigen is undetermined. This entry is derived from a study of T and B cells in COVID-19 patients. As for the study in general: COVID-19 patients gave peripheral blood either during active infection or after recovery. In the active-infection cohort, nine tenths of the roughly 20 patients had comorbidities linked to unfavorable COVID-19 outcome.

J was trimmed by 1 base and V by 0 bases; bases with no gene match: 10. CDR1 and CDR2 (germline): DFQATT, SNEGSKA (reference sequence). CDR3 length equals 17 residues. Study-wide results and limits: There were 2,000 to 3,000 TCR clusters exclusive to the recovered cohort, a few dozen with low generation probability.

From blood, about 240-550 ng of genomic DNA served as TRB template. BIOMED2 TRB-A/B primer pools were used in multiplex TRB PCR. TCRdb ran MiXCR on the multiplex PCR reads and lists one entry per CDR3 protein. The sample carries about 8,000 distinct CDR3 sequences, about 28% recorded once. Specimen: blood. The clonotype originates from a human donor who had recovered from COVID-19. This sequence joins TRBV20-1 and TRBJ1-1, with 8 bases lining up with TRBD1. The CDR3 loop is CSARDPAGQEPNTEAFF. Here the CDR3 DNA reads TGCAGTGCTAGAGATCCTGCGGGACAGGAACCGAACACTGAAGCTTTCTTT.